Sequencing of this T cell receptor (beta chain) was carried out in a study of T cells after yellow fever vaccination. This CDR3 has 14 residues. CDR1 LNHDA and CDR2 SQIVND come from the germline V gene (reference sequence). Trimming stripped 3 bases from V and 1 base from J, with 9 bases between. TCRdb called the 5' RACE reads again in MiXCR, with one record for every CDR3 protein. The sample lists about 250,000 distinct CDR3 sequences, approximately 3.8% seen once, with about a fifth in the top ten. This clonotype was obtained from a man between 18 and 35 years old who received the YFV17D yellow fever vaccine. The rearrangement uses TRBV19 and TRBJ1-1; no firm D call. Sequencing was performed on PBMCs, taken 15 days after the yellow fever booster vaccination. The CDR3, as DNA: TGTGCCAGTAGTATGCTGGTCGGGAACACTGAAGCTTTCTTT. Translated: CASSMLVGNTEAFF.